The entry below describes one TCR beta chain. The antigen remains unidentified. The sample comes from a study of beta chain features in type 1 diabetes. The CDR3 is 15 residues long. V gave up 6 bases and J gave up 4 bases, with 18 bases separating them. Germline assignment: CDR1 SNHLY and CDR2 FYNNEI. Sequencing targeted expressed TCRB transcripts, as all isolated RNA had been reverse transcribed. Assay: immunoSEQ multiplex PCR; the TCRdb copy retains only in-frame clones and omits some. This sample has fewer than 550,000 clones; roughly an eighth occur once, and the top ten carry over 0.04%. Study-wide points: Any HLA effect on TCRB rearrangement was left unresolved by small sub-analyses.

Based on CD45RO/CCR7/CD25/CD127/CD95/CD27, CD4+ regulatory, stem cell-like memory, naive and central memory cells were sorted. In all sorted populations, purity surpassed 95%. This chain joins TRBV2 and TRBJ1-2; a possible D gene is TRBD1 (6 bases). Sequencing was done on a sample of naive CD4+ T cells from blood. The receptor's source is a woman aged 18-30 years in good health. CDR3 bases: TGTGCCAGCAGGGACCACAGGGCCGGGGGCTATGGCTACACCTTC. It codes for CASRDHRAGGYGYTF. Complete variable domain (other parts from reference TRBV2 and TRBJ1-2): EPEVTQTPSHQVTQMGQEVILRCVPISNHLYFYWYRQILGQKVEFLVSFYNNEISEKSEIFDDQFSVERPDGSNFTLKIRSTKLEDSAMYFCASRDHRAGGYGYTFGSGTRLTVV.